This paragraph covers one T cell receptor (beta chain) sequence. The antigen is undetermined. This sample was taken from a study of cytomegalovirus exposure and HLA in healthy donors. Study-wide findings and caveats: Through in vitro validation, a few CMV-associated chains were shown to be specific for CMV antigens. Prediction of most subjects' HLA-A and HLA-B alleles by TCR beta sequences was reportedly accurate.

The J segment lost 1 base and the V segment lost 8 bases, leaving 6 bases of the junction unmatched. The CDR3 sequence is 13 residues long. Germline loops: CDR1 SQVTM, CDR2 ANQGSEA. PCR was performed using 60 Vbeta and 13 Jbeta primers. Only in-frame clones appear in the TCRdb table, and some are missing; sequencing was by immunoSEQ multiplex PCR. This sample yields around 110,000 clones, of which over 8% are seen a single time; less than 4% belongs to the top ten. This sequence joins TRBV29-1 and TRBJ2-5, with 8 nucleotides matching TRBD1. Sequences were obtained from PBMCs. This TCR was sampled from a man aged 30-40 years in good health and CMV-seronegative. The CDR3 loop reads CSIWTGSQETQYF. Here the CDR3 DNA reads TGCAGCATTTGGACAGGGAGCCAAGAGACCCAGTACTTC.